This T cell receptor beta chain was sequenced in a study of T cells in Graves' hyperthyroidism and ophthalmopathy (dated by TCRdb to about 2019). For the wider study: Peripheral blood samples were taken at the time of initial diagnosis, prior to any treatment. To identify distinguishing TCR V-J signatures, a discovery cohort of about 100 patients was used, comprising approximately 40 with Graves' ophthalmopathy and some 57 with stable Graves' hyperthyroidism. Prospective prediction of ophthalmopathy was tested in an independent validation cohort of fewer than 20 hyperthyroidism patients and around 16 patients who later progressed to ophthalmopathy. For training and testing, the 100 or so patients in the discovery cohort were randomly divided in a 7:3 ratio. In addition, the study compared T-cell repertoires in thyroid tissue and in blood from roughly 6 Graves' hyperthyroidism patients. After sampling, hyperthyroidism patients received methimazole starting at 30 mg daily, and ophthalmopathy patients received high-dose intravenous methylprednisolone. TCR Vbeta CDR3 sequencing of roughly 140 peripheral blood samples (under 45 ophthalmopathy, about 75 hyperthyroidism and approximately 17 progressor patients) is reported in the paper. What the authors observed across the whole study: In validation, progression to ophthalmopathy was predicted by the model with 70.59% sensitivity and 72.22% specificity, a median of roughly 6.4 months before onset. Sample size was not statistically predetermined, and investigators were not blinded to group allocation. Most expanded thyroid clonotypes (frequency above 0.001) were also detected in blood, a finding suggesting that blood repertoires may reflect thyroid immune responses. Ophthalmopathy was separated from stable hyperthyroidism by a 13 V-J signature model, with around 88% sensitivity and roughly 81% specificity obtained in cross-validation and 80%/75% obtained in testing.

The TCR beta CDR3 regions were amplified from RNA transcripts. A first-round RT-PCR of the TCR CDR3 used the HTBI primer set with the Qiagen OneStep RT-PCR kit. Libraries were constructed in a second round of multiplex PCR, after which size selection and purification were carried out. The libraries were sequenced on an Illumina HiSeq2000 using paired-end 100 bp reads. The paper's data handling went like this. SOAPnuke was used to process the raw data, throwing out any read that contained adapters or uncalled bases, had a mean Phred below 15, or lacked an exact constant-primer or identifier match. High-quality paired reads were merged using COPE v1.2.5, and each unique nucleotide sequence was defined as a clonotype. MiTCR v1.1 was used to align the clonotypes against IMGT TRBV, TRBD and TRBJ reference segments. The analysis included only V-J combinations with a frequency above 0.0001, which together covered 98% to 99.2% of the repertoires. A TCS score was defined as the ratio of F50 (clonal expansion) to E x V (chaos), with BLOSUM62-based TCRdist applied between CDR3 peptides within each V-J. Welch's t-statistics and random forest reduced 450 to 600 V-J features to fewer than 15, which were used in a naive Bayes classifier (R e1071). TCRdb itself trimmed the public reads at Q25 with fastp, ran MiXCR and retained productive beta chains. A single entry per CDR3 protein holds the most common genes and DNA from its merged rows. TCRdb, not the authors, supplied the V and J calls. A total of 400,000 or so distinct CDR3 sequences appear in this sample, roughly an eighth of them only once. Around 27% of the sample lies in the top ten.

In the ophthalmopathy patients, disease was moderately to severely active, with a Clinical Activity Score of 3 or more, a NOSPECS grade of 4 or more, and a duration of less than 3 months. Patients with uncontrolled infections, other autoimmune diseases, pregnancy or lactation were excluded. Diagnoses were based on clinical symptoms, serum thyroxine and TRAb, thyroid ultrasound and orbital computed tomography. PBMCs were isolated from about 10 ml of fresh peripheral blood by Ficoll-Paque density gradient centrifugation. Total RNA was extracted using Trizol reagent, and RNA quality was assessed on an Agilent 2100 Bioanalyzer. This clonotype appeared many times. There is no known antigen for this receptor. Base qualities were left out, and no much larger clone turns up one base away. From cysteine to phenylalanine, the CDR3 is 14 amino acids long. Just CDR3 DNA is preserved here, 42 bases in frame from base 1. From the germline V gene (reference sequence), CDR1 is DFQATT and CDR2 is SNEGSKA. Relative to germline, V is 6 bases shorter and J is 0 bases shorter, with 14 bases between their ends.

The TCR was taken from a man aged 45-60 years with Graves' ophthalmopathy. The sample comprised blood. This sequence uses TRBV20-1 and TRBJ2-5, with TRBD2 as a weak D call on 6 bases. The nucleotides read TGCAGTGCGGGTAGCGGAGGAGACCAAGAGACCCAGTACTTC. It specifies CSAGSGGDQETQYF.